The T cell receptor (beta chain) under discussion was sequenced for a study of PD-L1 blockade in urothelial cancer. Overall study: At 6 weeks and at 3 weeks (second dose) after treatment start, blood was analyzed. Blood gave a median around 140,000 T cells.

This clone appeared a single time. The table came from immunoSEQ multiplex PCR; TCRdb's copy has only in-frame clones and leaves some out. Of around 93,000 clones in the sample, 75% to 90% were seen once. Regarding time point: peripheral blood 6 weeks after treatment start. Patients presented with locally advanced or metastatic urothelial carcinoma. Patient sample counts ranged from 1 to 8, pretreatment and on-treatment. Germline V gene sequence: CDR1 SGHAT, CDR2 FQNNGV. The CDR3 covers 16 residues. V shed 4 bases and J 6 bases; nucleotides not matched to a gene: 8. The rearrangement joins TRBV11-2 to TRBJ2-2; 10 bases agree with TRBD2. The receptor comes from a man between 65 and 79 years old with urothelial cancer. Sequencing used PBMCs, obtained around atezolizumab (anti-PD-L1) treatment. The CDR3: CASSSLSGGSAGELFF. The DNA for the CDR3 is TGTGCCAGCAGCTCCCTTAGCGGGGGGTCCGCCGGGGAGCTGTTTTTT.